A selection of T cell receptor beta chains follows, all from one sample in a study of Graves' ophthalmopathy and Graves' hyperthyroidism. In TCRdb, the multiplex PCR reads were re-called with MiXCR into one record per CDR3 protein. The sample lists almost 400,000 distinct CDR3 sequences; around 18% were seen once. Sequencing was performed on peripheral blood. Receptors originate from a woman under 30 with Graves' ophthalmopathy. The CDR3 runs from the conserved cysteine through the conserved F or W. The D gene is left open where the match is weak. Where a row states a size, it is once, few, many or the class of an expanded clone; other rows omit it.

j_gene	d_gene	v_gene	abundance	CDR3nt	CDR3aa
TRBJ2-5	TRBD2	TRBV11-3	many	TGTGCCAGCAGCCCTGGACTAGCGGGGAGAGAGACCCAGTACTTC	CASSPGLAGRETQYF
TRBJ2-7	NA	TRBV5-1	NA	TGCGCCAGCAGCTTGGCCGGGGGCGGGATCTACGAGCAGTACTTC	CASSLAGGGIYEQYF
TRBJ1-5	NA	TRBV6-1	NA	TGTGCCAGCAAGGCGTCACCTAGCAATCAGCCCCAGCATTTT	CASKASPSNQPQHF
TRBJ2-5	TRBD2	TRBV27	many	TGTGCCAGCAGTCCCCGACTAGCGGGAGAGACCCAGTACTTC	CASSPRLAGETQYF
TRBJ2-7	TRBD2	TRBV28	many	TGTGCCAGCAGTTTATCGGGGGGTGGTGAGCAGTACTTC	CASSLSGGGEQYF
TRBJ1-2	TRBD1	TRBV12-3/TRBV12-4	many	TGTGCCAGCAGTGACGGGACAGGGGGCTATGGCTACACCTTC	CASSDGTGGYGYTF
TRBJ1-3	NA	TRBV7-3	many	TGTGCCAGCAGCTTAGCCCCCGGAAACACCATATATTTT	CASSLAPGNTIYF
TRBJ2-6	TRBD2	TRBV19	NA	TGTGCCAGTAGTATCCGCCCTGTCAGTACGGGAGGAGCTGGGGCCAACGTCCTGACTTTC	CASSIRPVSTGGAGANVLTF
TRBJ1-6	NA	TRBV28	many	TGTGCCAGCAGCCACAATGGTTCACCCCTCCACTTT	CASSHNGSPLHF
TRBJ1-5	NA	TRBV6-1	many	TGTGCCAGCAGTAGCCATATTAATCAGCCCCAGCATTTT	CASSSHINQPQHF
TRBJ1-1	NA	TRBV2	many	TGTGCCAGCAGTGAGGTCGGAGTGAGGGAAGCTTTCTTT	CASSEVGVREAFF
TRBJ2-2	TRBD2	TRBV9	NA	TGTGCCAGCAGTGGGACTAGCGGGAGCCCAGCCGGGGAGCTGTTTTTT	CASSGTSGSPAGELFF
TRBJ2-7	TRBD1	TRBV6-2/TRBV6-3	many	TGTGCCAGCAGTTTACCTATCGGAGTGAGACAGGGGAAATACGAGCAGTACTTC	CASSLPIGVRQGKYEQYF
TRBJ2-5	NA	TRBV27	few	TGTGCCAGCAGTCCAGGGACCCGAAGTGAAGAGACCCAGTACTTC	CASSPGTRSEETQYF
TRBJ2-7	NA	TRBV9	many	TGTGCCAGCAGTTCCGCAGAGTCCGAGCAGTACTTC	CASSSAESEQYF
TRBJ2-4	NA	TRBV19	many	TGTGCCAGTAGTATAACGGGAGCGCGACGTAACATTCAGTACTTC	CASSITGARRNIQYF
TRBJ1-6	TRBD1	TRBV7-8	NA	TGTGCCAGCAGCTTAGCGTTTAGGACAGGGGATTCACCCCTCCACTTT	CASSLAFRTGDSPLHF
TRBJ2-2	TRBD1	TRBV24-1	NA	TGTGCCACCAGTGATTTTGGGACAGACACCGGGGAGCTGTTTTTT	CATSDFGTDTGELFF
TRBJ1-6	TRBD1	TRBV7-2	many	TGTGCCAGCAGCTTAAAAGGGACAGGGGGTAATTCACCCCTCCACTTT	CASSLKGTGGNSPLHF
TRBJ1-1	NA	TRBV27	NA	TGTGCCAGCAGCCTCGGACGGAATGAAGCTTTCTTT	CASSLGRNEAFF
TRBJ1-1	NA	TRBV20-1	many	TGCAGTGCCACAAGATACTTGAACACTGAAGCTTTCTTT	CSATRYLNTEAFF
TRBJ2-7	TRBD1	TRBV6-2/TRBV6-3	many	TGTGCCAGCAGTTACTTTGACAGGGACGGGGAGCAGTGCTTC	CASSYFDRDGEQCF
TRBJ1-6	NA	TRBV7-6	many	TGTGCCAGCAGCTCTCTGAATTCACCCCTCCACTTT	CASSSLNSPLHF
TRBJ1-2	NA	TRBV4-3	many	TGCGCCAGCAGCCAAGACTGGCAAATTTATAACTATGGCTACACCTTC	CASSQDWQIYNYGYTF
TRBJ2-5	NA	TRBV11-2	many	TGTGCCAGCAGCTTAGGGTATTTGGGCTTACAAGAGACCCAGTACTTC	CASSLGYLGLQETQYF
TRBJ2-3	NA	TRBV6-4	many	TGTGCCAGCAATCTTAGAGCGAAGACAGATACGCAGTATTTT	CASNLRAKTDTQYF
TRBJ2-4	NA	TRBV12-3/TRBV12-4	many	TGTGCCAGCAGTTCCAGGGGTAGGGAACCCAAAAACATTCAGTACTTC	CASSSRGREPKNIQYF
TRBJ2-7	TRBD1	TRBV20-1	NA	TGCAGTGCCACCATCGTTGGGACAGGGAAGGGGTACGAGCAGTACTTC	CSATIVGTGKGYEQYF
TRBJ1-1	NA	TRBV11-2	many	TGTGCCAGCAGCTTCGACGGGAACCCGGGAGCTTTCTTT	CASSFDGNPGAFF
TRBJ1-1	TRBD1	TRBV11-3	NA	TGTGCCAGCAGCACGATTAACAGGGGATTTGGTGAAGCTTTCTTT	CASSTINRGFGEAFF
TRBJ2-2	NA	TRBV20-1	many	TGCAGTGCGAGGAGAGGCGGGTTTGGGACCCTCACCGGGGAGCTGTTTTTT	CSARRGGFGTLTGELFF
TRBJ2-7	NA	TRBV4-3	few	TGCGCCAGCAGCCAAGAACGCCCCGATGGTCGGGGGTGCGAGCAGTACTTC	CASSQERPDGRGCEQYF
TRBJ1-6	NA	TRBV12-3/TRBV12-4	NA	TGTGCCAGCAGTGTCTGGACTTCCGATTCACCCCTCCACTTT	CASSVWTSDSPLHF
TRBJ1-2	TRBD1	TRBV7-9	many	TGTGCCAGCAGCACCGGACAGGGGGCTAACTATGGCTACACCTTC	CASSTGQGANYGYTF
TRBJ2-5	NA	TRBV28	few	TGTGCCAGCAGTCCCCGCTGGGCAGTCGAGACCCAGTACTTC	CASSPRWAVETQYF
TRBJ1-5	NA	TRBV6-5	many	TGTGCCAGCAGGGGACCTCTGTTCAATCAGCCCCAGCATTTT	CASRGPLFNQPQHF
TRBJ1-1	NA	TRBV6-2/TRBV6-3	many	TGTGCCAGCAGTTACCCATTAGACGGGGGACCCGCTTTCTTT	CASSYPLDGGPAFF
TRBJ2-7	TRBD1	TRBV6-2/TRBV6-3	NA	TGTGCCAGCAGTGACCCCGGGACAGCCTACGAGCAGTACTTC	CASSDPGTAYEQYF
TRBJ1-1	TRBD1	TRBV5-1	many	TGCGCCAGCAGCTTGGCCTCGGGACAGGGGAGGGTCACTGAAGCTTTCTTT	CASSLASGQGRVTEAFF
TRBJ2-3	TRBD2	TRBV7-2	many	TGTGCCAGCAGCTTATCGGGAGGGGGGGTAGATACGCAGTATTTT	CASSLSGGGVDTQYF
TRBJ2-5	TRBD1	TRBV29-1	many	TGCCTAAACAGGGGGATAAGGGAGACCCAGTACTTC	CLNRGIRETQYF
TRBJ2-7	NA	TRBV6-2/TRBV6-3	many	TGTGCCAGCAGTTACAGCCCTCTTGGGGACTACGAGCAGTACTTC	CASSYSPLGDYEQYF
TRBJ2-5	TRBD2	TRBV7-2	many	TGTGCCAGCAGCTTAGCTCTAGCGGGGGAAGCGACCCAGTACTTC	CASSLALAGEATQYF
TRBJ2-2	NA	TRBV5-1	NA	TGCGCCAGCAGCTTTCTTCAGGGGAGGGTCACCGGGGAGCTGTTTTTT	CASSFLQGRVTGELFF
TRBJ2-7	TRBD1	TRBV6-2/TRBV6-3	NA	TGTGCCAGCAACATAGACAGGGAAGACTACGAGCAGTACTTC	CASNIDREDYEQYF
TRBJ2-7	NA	TRBV12-3/TRBV12-4	many	TGTGCCAGCAGTTTCTTTCCTGACACTTCCTACGAGCAGTACTTC	CASSFFPDTSYEQYF
TRBJ1-6	NA	TRBV5-1	many	TGCGCCAGCAGCTTGGCCGGCCAAGTGAATAATTCACCCCTCCACTTT	CASSLAGQVNNSPLHF
TRBJ2-7	NA	TRBV6-1	once	TGTGCCAGCGACCACAGGGACTACGAGCAGTACTTC	CASDHRDYEQYF
TRBJ2-7	NA	TRBV6-5	many	TGTGCCAGCAGTTACCTTCGAACGAGGCACGAGCAGTACTTC	CASSYLRTRHEQYF
TRBJ2-7	NA	TRBV4-1	many	TGCGCCAGCAGCCAAGTGGGGACGGACTACGAGCAGTACTTC	CASSQVGTDYEQYF
TRBJ1-1	NA	TRBV4-3	many	TGCGCCAGCAGCCAAGATTCCGGGGCTGGCACTGAAGCTTTCTTT	CASSQDSGAGTEAFF
TRBJ1-6	NA	TRBV2	many	TGTGCCAGCCGAGCGAGCTCCTATAATTCACCCCTCCACTTT	CASRASSYNSPLHF
TRBJ2-5	NA	TRBV6-5	NA	TGTGCCAGCAGTTCCGCCGACCAAGAGACCCAGTACTTC	CASSSADQETQYF
TRBJ1-1	NA	TRBV20-1	many	TGCAGTGCTGTCTCCAGGGTCACTGAAGCTTTCTTT	CSAVSRVTEAFF
TRBJ2-7	TRBD2	TRBV19	many	TGTGCCAGTAGTCCCGGACTAGCGGGAGGGAGAGGCGAGCAGTACTTC	CASSPGLAGGRGEQYF
TRBJ2-3	NA	TRBV7-2	many	TGTGCCAGCAGCTTAGTTCGGCGGTCTAGCACAGATACGCAGTATTTT	CASSLVRRSSTDTQYF
TRBJ2-2	NA	TRBV11-2	many	TGTGCCAGCAGCTCCCCTTGGACTGATTTCGGGGATGAGCTGTTTTTT	CASSSPWTDFGDELFF
TRBJ1-1	TRBD1	TRBV28	many	TGTGCCAGCAGTTTCACTCCGGGACAGCCGAACACTGAAGCTTTCTTT	CASSFTPGQPNTEAFF